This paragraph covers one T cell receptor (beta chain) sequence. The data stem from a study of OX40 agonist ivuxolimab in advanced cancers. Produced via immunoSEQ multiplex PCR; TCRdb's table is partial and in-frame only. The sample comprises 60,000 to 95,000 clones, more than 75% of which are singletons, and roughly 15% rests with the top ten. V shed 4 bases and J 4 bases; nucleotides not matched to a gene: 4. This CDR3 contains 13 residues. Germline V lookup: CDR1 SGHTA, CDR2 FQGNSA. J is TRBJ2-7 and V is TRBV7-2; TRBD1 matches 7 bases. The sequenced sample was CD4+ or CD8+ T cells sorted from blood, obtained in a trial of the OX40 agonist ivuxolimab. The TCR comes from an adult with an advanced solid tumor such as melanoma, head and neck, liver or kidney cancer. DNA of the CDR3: TGTGCCAGCAGCTCGGGACAGCCTTACGAGCAGTACTTC. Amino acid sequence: CASSSGQPYEQYF. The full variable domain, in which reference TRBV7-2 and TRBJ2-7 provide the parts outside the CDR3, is GAGVSQSPSNKVTEKGKDVELRCDPISGHTALYWYRQSLGQGLEFLIYFQGNSAPDKSGLPSDRFSAERTGGSVSTLTIQRTQQEDSAVYLCASSSGQPYEQYFGPGTRLTVT.